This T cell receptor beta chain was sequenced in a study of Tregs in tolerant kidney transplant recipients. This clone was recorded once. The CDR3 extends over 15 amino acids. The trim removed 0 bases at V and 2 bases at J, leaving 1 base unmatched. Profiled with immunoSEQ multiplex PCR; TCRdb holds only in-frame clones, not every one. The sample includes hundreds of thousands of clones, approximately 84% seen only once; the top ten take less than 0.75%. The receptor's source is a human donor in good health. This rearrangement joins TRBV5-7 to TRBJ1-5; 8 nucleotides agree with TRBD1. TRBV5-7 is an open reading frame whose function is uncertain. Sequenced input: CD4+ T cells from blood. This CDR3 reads CASSLEGQGNQPQHF. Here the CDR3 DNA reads TGTGCCAGCAGCTTGGAGGGACAGGGCAATCAGCCCCAGCATTTT.